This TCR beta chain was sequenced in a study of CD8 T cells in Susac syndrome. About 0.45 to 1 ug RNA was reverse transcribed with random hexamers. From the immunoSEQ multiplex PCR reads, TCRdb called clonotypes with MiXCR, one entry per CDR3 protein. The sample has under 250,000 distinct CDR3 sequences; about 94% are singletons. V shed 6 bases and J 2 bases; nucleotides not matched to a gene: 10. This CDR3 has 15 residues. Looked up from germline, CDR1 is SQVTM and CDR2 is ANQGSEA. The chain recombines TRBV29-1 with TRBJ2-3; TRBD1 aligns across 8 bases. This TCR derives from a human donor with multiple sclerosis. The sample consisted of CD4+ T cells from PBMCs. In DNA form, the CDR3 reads TGCAGCGTAGACCGACAGGGGCGAGACACAGATACGCAGTATTTT. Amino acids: CSVDRQGRDTDTQYF.